What follows describes a single T cell receptor beta chain. Antigen unknown. These data belong to a study of cytomegalovirus exposure and HLA in healthy donors. Across the study: Among roughly 180 million T cells, an earlier analysis found about 110 million unique TCR beta sequences. Points from the study as a whole: Analyses of presence and absence presupposed an approximately uniform sequencing depth across donors. A later analysis linked a missense DCLRE1C variant to TCR beta V- and J-gene trimming. HLA-A and HLA-B allele assignments for most subjects were reportedly predicted accurately using TCR beta sequences.

J gave up 0 bases and V 7 bases, and 9 bases lay outside the gene matches. Germline V CDR1 and CDR2: LNHDA, SQIVND (reference sequence). This CDR3 has 16 amino acids. PCR was performed using 60 Vbeta and 13 Jbeta primers. Sequencing was performed with immunoSEQ multiplex PCR; in TCRdb, only in-frame clones are kept and a portion is missing. This table has 210,000 or so clones, about 80% appearing once. J is TRBJ2-4 and V is TRBV19, with 7 bases aligning to TRBD2. This TCR was recovered from a woman between 40 and 50 years old in good health and CMV-seronegative. Sequenced sample: PBMCs. CDR3 amino acids: CASTYGGGAAKNIQYF. Written as DNA, the CDR3 is TGTGCCAGTACCTATGGGGGGGGAGCAGCCAAAAACATTCAGTACTTC.